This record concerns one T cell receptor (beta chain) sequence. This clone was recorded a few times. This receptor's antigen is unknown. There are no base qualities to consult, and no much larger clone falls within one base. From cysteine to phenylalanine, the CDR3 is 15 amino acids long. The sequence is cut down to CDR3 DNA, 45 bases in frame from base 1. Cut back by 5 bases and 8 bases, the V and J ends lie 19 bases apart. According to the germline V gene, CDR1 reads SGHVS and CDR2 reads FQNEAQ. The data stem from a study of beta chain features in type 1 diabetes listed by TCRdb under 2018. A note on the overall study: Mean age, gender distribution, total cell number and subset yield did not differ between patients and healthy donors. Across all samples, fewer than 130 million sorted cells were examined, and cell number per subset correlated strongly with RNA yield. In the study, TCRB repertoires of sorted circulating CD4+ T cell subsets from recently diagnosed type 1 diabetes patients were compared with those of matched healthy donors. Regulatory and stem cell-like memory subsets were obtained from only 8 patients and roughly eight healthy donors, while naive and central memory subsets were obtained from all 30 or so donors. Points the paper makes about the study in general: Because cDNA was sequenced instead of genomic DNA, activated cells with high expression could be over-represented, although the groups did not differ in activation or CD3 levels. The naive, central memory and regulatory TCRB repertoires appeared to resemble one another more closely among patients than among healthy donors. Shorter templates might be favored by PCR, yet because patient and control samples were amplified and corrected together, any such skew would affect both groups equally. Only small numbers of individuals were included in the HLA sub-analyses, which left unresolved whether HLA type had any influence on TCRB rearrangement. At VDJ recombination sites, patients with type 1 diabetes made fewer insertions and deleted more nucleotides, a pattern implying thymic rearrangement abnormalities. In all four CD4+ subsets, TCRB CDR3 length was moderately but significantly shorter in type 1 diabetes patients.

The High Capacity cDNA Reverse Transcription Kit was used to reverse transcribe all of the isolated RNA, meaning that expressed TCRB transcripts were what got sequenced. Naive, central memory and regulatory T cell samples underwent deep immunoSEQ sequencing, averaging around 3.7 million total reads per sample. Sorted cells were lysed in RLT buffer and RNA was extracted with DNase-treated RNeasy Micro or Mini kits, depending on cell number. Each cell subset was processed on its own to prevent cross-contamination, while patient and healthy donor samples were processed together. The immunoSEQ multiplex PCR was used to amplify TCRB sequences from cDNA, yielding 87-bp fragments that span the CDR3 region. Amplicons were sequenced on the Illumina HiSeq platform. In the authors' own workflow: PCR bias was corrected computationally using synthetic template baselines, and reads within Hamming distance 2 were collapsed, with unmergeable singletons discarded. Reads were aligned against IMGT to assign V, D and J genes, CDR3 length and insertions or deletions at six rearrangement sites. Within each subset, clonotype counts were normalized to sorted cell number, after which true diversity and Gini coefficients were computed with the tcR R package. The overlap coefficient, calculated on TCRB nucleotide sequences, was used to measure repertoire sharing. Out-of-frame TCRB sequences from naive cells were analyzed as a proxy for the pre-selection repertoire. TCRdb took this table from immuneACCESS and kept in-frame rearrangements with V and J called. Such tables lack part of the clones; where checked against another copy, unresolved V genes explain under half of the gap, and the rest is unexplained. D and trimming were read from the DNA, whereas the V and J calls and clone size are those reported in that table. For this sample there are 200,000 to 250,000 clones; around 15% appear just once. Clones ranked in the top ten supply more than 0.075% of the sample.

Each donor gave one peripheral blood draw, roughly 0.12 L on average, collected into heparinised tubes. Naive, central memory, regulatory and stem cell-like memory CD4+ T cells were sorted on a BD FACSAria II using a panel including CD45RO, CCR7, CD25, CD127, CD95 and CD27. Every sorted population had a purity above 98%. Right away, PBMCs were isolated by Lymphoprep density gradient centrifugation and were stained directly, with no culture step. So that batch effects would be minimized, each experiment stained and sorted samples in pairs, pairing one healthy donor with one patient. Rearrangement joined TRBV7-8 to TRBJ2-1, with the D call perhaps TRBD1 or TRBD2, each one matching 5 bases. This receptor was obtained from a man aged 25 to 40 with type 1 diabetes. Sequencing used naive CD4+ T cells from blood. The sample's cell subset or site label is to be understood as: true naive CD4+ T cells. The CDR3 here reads CASSNPGTTTHEQFF. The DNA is TGTGCCAGCAGCAACCCCGGGACCACCACCCATGAGCAGTTCTTC.